One T cell receptor (beta chain) is described in this entry. As handled by the study authors: Nucleated cell number was recorded as an estimate derived from reference gene primer amplification. Profiled with immunoSEQ multiplex PCR; TCRdb holds only in-frame clones, not every one. That table gives V, J and clone size, and the DNA gave D and trimming. The sample holds roughly 300,000 clones, roughly 82% seen once. The source of the sample is a study of blood T cell repertoires in COVID-19. Study background: From the United States, Italy and Spain came samples of acute and convalescent COVID-19.

The CDR3 runs 18 residues. Per the germline V gene, CDR1 is MDHEN and CDR2 is SYDVKM. V lost 5 bases and J lost 1; bases outside the gene matches: 12. Input material: peripheral blood. The TCR was taken from a woman aged 45-65 years with acute or convalescent COVID-19. The chain links TRBV28 to TRBJ1-1, with 11 bases matching TRBD1. CDR3 DNA: TGTGCCAGCAGTCGTTGGACAGGGGGCTGGGTGGGGAACACTGAAGCTTTCTTT. It translates to CASSRWTGGWVGNTEAFF.